A single sample gave rise to the 11 T cell receptor beta chains below, sequenced in a study of CD8 T cells in ankylosing spondylitis. Their antigens remain unidentified. From the 5' RACE reads, TCRdb called clonotypes with MiXCR, one entry per CDR3 protein. This table holds 700,000 to 850,000 distinct CDR3 sequences, roughly 12% found once. Study-level results: A TCR beta motif made of 7 to 9 highly homologous variants seemed typical of ankylosing spondylitis blood.

Sequencing input: blood, either unsorted or a sorted T cell fraction (not recorded which). These receptors originate from a male donor with ankylosing spondylitis.

The chain couples TRBV29-1 to TRBJ2-2; D tentatively fits TRBD1 or TRBD2 (5 bases each). Germline V gene sequence: CDR1 SQVTM, CDR2 ANQGSEA. The CDR3 is 15 amino acids. The ends were cut back, 2 bases at V and 0 bases at J, with 10 bases in the middle. Written as DNA, the CDR3 is TGCAGCGTTGAATTGAGGGACCCGAACACCGGGGAGCTGTTTTTT. It yields the protein CSVELRDPNTGELFF.

The CDR3 coding sequence is TGCGCCAGCAGCCTCGAGGGGGGGGCTCGCAATGAGCAGTTCTTC. This sequence encodes CASSLEGGARNEQFF. V is TRBV5-1 and J is TRBJ2-1, with TRBD2 as a possible D gene (7 bases). Per germline, CDR1 SGHRS and CDR2 YFSETQ. The germline V and J ends were trimmed by 4 bases and 6 bases, with 17 bases remaining between them. The CDR3 has 15 residues.

The rearrangement uses TRBV20-1 and TRBJ2-1; D uncertain. V was trimmed by 1 base and J by 3 bases, leaving 16 bases between them. CDR3 length: 16 residues. Germline loops: CDR1 DFQATT, CDR2 SNEGSKA (reference sequence). The CDR3 nucleotides read TGCAGTGCTAGAGCCCAGGACGGCCCTCTCTACAATGAGCAGTTCTTC. Its protein is CSARAQDGPLYNEQFF.

This clonotype appeared a few times. The chain links TRBV21-1 to TRBJ1-5; TRBD1, as called in the table, went unchecked against the DNA. TRBV21-1 counts as a pseudogene. This CDR3 comprises 16 residues. This chain's CDR3 is CASSKDLRQGSPPQHF. The CDR3 DNA reads as TGTGCCAGCAGCAAAGATCTGAGACAGGGTAGTCCGCCCCAGCATTTT.

This clonotype occurred a few times. V usage is TRBV4-3 and J usage is TRBJ2-1, with 8 bases lining up with TRBD1. The CDR3 totals 16 residues. V lost 4 bases and J lost 3; bases outside the gene matches: 8. Germline V gene sequence: CDR1 LGHNA, CDR2 YSLEER. The CDR3, as DNA: TGCGCCAGCAGCCGACAACCAGGGGGCTACTACAATGAGCAGTTCTTC. Its protein is CASSRQPGGYYNEQFF.

This clonotype came up many times. The chain employs TRBV7-2 and TRBJ1-6; D may be TRBD1 (5 bases). This CDR3 comprises 15 residues. The germline CDR1 and CDR2 sequences are SGHTA and FQGNSA. Trimming took off 0 bases at V and 8 bases at J, with 11 bases between the two ends. CDR3 DNA sequence: TGTGCCAGCAGCTTAGCGGGGGGAGCCTATTCACCCCTCCACTTT. Translation: CASSLAGGAYSPLHF.

This clonotype was found a few times. The V and J genes are TRBV29-1 and TRBJ2-3; D is uncertain. Germline V gene sequence: CDR1 SQVTM, CDR2 ANQGSEA. V was trimmed by 1 base and J by 2 bases, leaving 13 bases between them. There are 15 residues in the CDR3. For the CDR3, the DNA is TGCAGCGTTGAAGGGAGCCGAACTATCACAGATACGCAGTATTTT. Translation: CSVEGSRTITDTQYF.

This clonotype was counted a few times. The rearrangement joins TRBV20-1 to TRBJ2-7; D is unresolved. Germline V CDR1 and CDR2: DFQATT, SNEGSKA (reference sequence). CDR3 length: 12 amino acids. The V gene lost 6 bases and the J gene lost 0 bases, with 9 bases spanning the gap. Written as DNA, the CDR3 is TGCAGTGCAAAGACTCTCTCCTACGAGCAGTACTTC. It specifies CSAKTLSYEQYF.

To note about this clonotype: This may be a read error: a much more frequent sequence differs by one nucleotide. The chain recombines TRBV5-1 with TRBJ1-2, with a tentative D call TRBD1 (6 bases). The CDR3 sequence is 13 residues long. The V gene lost 4 bases and the J gene lost 6 bases, with 13 bases spanning the gap. CDR1 SGHRS and CDR2 YFSETQ come from the germline V gene. CDR3 residues: CASSEGTWDGYTF. The CDR3 coding sequence is TGCGCCAGCAGCGAAGGGACATGGGATGGCTACACCTTC.

This rearrangement joins TRBV20-1 to TRBJ1-3; D is undetermined. The CDR3 length is 15 residues. Trimming cost V 3 bases and J 1 base, with 13 bases left between them. The germline gives CDR1 DFQATT, CDR2 SNEGSKA (reference sequence). As DNA, the CDR3 is TGCAGTGCTAGTCCGGGCGCCTCGTCTGGAAACACCATATATTTT. This gives the protein CSASPGASSGNTIYF.

V and J are TRBV2 and TRBJ2-7; D is possibly TRBD1 or TRBD2 (6 bases each). Trimming removed 7 bases at V and 6 bases at J, with 13 bases between. Germline CDR1 and CDR2: SNHLY and FYNNEI. The CDR3 runs to 12 residues. The CDR3 nucleotides read TGTGCCAGCAATCGGGGGCGGGCCGAGCAGTACTTC. Translated: CASNRGRAEQYF.